This T cell receptor beta chain is from a study of blood T cell repertoires in COVID-19 (TCRdb year 2020). For context, the study as a whole: Collaborator samples came from the United States, Italy and Spain and covered acute and convalescent phases of COVID-19. Subjects who had been exposed to COVID-19, were actively infected with it, or had recovered from it provided the deeply sampled blood TCRbeta repertoires that made up the dataset. Sample metadata almost always included a de-identified subject ID, COVID-19 status, age in years and sex. The samples were drawn from the first 160 participants of the ongoing ImmuneRACE study and from about 1,200 subjects provided by 6 global collaborators. The repertoires were released in a freely available public database intended as a resource for research on the immune response to SARS-CoV-2. Where available, HLA class I and class II types were taken from metadata supplied by the sample provider and were not determined by assay-based typing. The material from the prospective study consisted of cDNA or gDNA derived from T cells, B-cell-depleted T cells, or PBMCs. General study outcomes and caveats: The amount of clinical and demographic metadata varied by source and participant and was provided uncurated.

Each collaborating institution followed its own protocols to collect whole blood in K2EDTA tubes. Collaborator samples were shipped for TCRbeta analysis as frozen whole blood, isolated PBMCs, or DNA extracted from either sample type. Turning to this clone: Its recognized antigen is unknown. Base quality data are lacking; no much larger clone is found one base away.

The CDR3 starts with the cysteine, ends with the phenylalanine, and has 16 residues. CDR3 DNA is the only sequence kept; it has 48 bases, read in frame from the first base. From a lookup of the germline V gene, CDR1 and CDR2 are MNHEY and SVGAGI. V is pared back by 4 bases and J by 2 bases, with 14 bases lying between the germline termini. TCRbeta CDR3 regions were amplified from genomic DNA by means of the immunoSEQ Assay, a bias-controlled multiplex PCR. Under the source paper's analysis protocol: Within the assay, amplification of reference gene primers was used to estimate how many nucleated cells each sample contained. To quantify the absolute abundance of each unique TCRbeta CDR3 rearrangement, sequence reads were collapsed and filtered. For each sample, productive Simpson clonality was calculated by taking the square root of Simpson's diversity index across productive rearrangements. TCRdb stores this immuneACCESS table with in-frame sequences only. Part of the clones is absent; in the studies checked, under half of the shortfall reflects unresolved V genes, and no reason is known for the rest. Clonal size and the V and J genes are those of that table, whereas D and trimming came from the DNA. Present in this sample are about 110,000 clones, 88% of which were seen just once. The top ten hold over 2% of the sample.

This sequence uses TRBV6-5 and TRBJ2-2, and perhaps TRBD2 as D gene, on 6 matching bases. The material sequenced was peripheral blood. This TCR was recovered from a human donor in a cohort sampled during active COVID-19. The CDR3 region has the sequence CASSSKGGTNTGELFF. The nucleotide sequence is given as TGTGCCAGCAGTTCGAAAGGCGGGACCAACACCGGGGAGCTGTTTTTT.